The 11 T cell receptor beta chains reported below all come from one sample, sequenced in a study of blood T cell repertoires in COVID-19. Libraries were prepared by immunoSEQ multiplex PCR; TCRdb keeps only in-frame clonotypes and omits some of them. The sample consists of some 490,000 clones, 75% to 90% of them appearing once. Sequencing was done on a sample of PBMCs or T cells enriched from blood (not recorded which). These receptors were collected from a woman in her sixties who had recovered from COVID-19.

Notes on this clone: The same CDR3 is also encoded by other DNA sequences in this sample. CDR3 nucleotide sequence: TGTGCCAGCAGCGTAGGGCGGGGAGATACGCAGTATTTT. Its translation: CASSVGRGDTQYF. This rearrangement joins TRBV9 to TRBJ2-3; possible D gene TRBD2, 6 bases. This CDR3 comprises 13 residues. The germline V gene has CDR1 SGDLS and CDR2 YYNGEE. Between the trimmed V and J ends, which lost 0 bases and 5 bases, there was a span of 7 bases.

The rearrangement joins TRBV9 to TRBJ1-3, with a weak D call TRBD1 (6 bases). The CDR3 has 14 residues. Looked up from germline, CDR1 is SGDLS and CDR2 is YYNGEE. Trimming pared 5 bases from V and 1 base from J, leaving 10 bases between. DNA of the CDR3: TGTGCCAGCAGGGCCACAGGGTCTGGAAACACCATATATTTT. It is translated as CASRATGSGNTIYF.

The chain links TRBV6-6 to TRBJ1-1, with D perhaps TRBD1 (5 bases). The CDR3 extends over 15 amino acids. V was trimmed by 0 bases and J by 1 base, leaving 9 bases between them. Germline CDR1 reads MNHNY; CDR2 reads SVGAGI (reference sequence). The CDR3: CASSYSDSKNTEAFF. CDR3 in DNA: TGTGCCAGCAGTTACTCTGACAGTAAGAACACTGAAGCTTTCTTT.

In DNA form, the CDR3 reads TGTGCCAGCAGTGATAGGGGGCTGGGGGGCACAGATACGCAGTATTTT. Encoded protein: CASSDRGLGGTDTQYF. This chain links TRBV6-1 with TRBJ2-3, with TRBD1 identical over 7 bases. CDR1 is MNHNS and CDR2 is SASEGT in the germline V gene. There are 16 residues in the CDR3. V was clipped by 3 bases and J by 1 base; unmatched bases: 7.

CDR3 residues: CAWAPDLAGASYEQYF. The CDR3 DNA is TGTGCCTGGGCTCCCGACCTAGCGGGGGCCTCCTACGAGCAGTACTTC. The chain uses TRBV30 and TRBJ2-7; TRBD2 aligns across 10 bases. Trimming took 5 bases from V and 0 from J; bases not matched to a gene: 10. This CDR3 is 16 amino acids long. Germline V gene lookup returns CDR1 GTSNPN and CDR2 SVGIG (reference sequence).

J is TRBJ2-3 and V is TRBV7-6; 7 bases map to TRBD2. J lost 2 bases, V lost 0 bases, and 2 bases had no gene match. There are 15 residues in the CDR3. In germline, CDR1 is SGHVS, CDR2 FNYEAQ. The CDR3 loop reads CASSLARDYTDTQYF. CDR3 sequence (DNA): TGTGCCAGCAGCTTAGCCCGGGACTACACAGATACGCAGTATTTT.

The V call is TRBV2, the J call TRBJ2-7; D not resolved. V was cut by 8 bases and J by 0 bases, with 11 bases left in between. Germline loops: CDR1 SNHLY, CDR2 FYNNEI. CDR3 length: 13 amino acids. The CDR3 nucleotides read TGTGCCAGCTCAGAGGCTTTCTCCTACGAGCAGTACTTC. It codes for CASSEAFSYEQYF.

The V and J genes are TRBV19 and TRBJ2-3; the D gene is possibly TRBD1 (6 bases). The V gene lost 8 bases and the J gene lost 0 bases, with 12 bases spanning the gap. This CDR3 region has 14 residues. Germline values: CDR1 LNHDA, CDR2 SQIVND (reference sequence). The CDR3 sequence is CASQRTASTDTQYF. CDR3 nucleotides: TGTGCCAGTCAGAGGACAGCTAGCACAGATACGCAGTATTTT. Filled out from reference TRBV19 and TRBJ2-3, the complete variable domain reads DGGITQSPKYLFRKEGQNVTLSCEQNLNHDAMYWYRQDPGQGLRLIYYSQIVNDFQKGDIAEGYSVSREKKESFPLTVTSAQKNPTAFYLCASQRTASTDTQYFGPGTRLTVL.

The chain carries TRBV27 and TRBJ2-2; the D is unclear. V lost 7 bases and J lost 0, with 9 bases in between. The length of the CDR3 is 14 residues. The germline V gene has CDR1 MNHEY and CDR2 SMNVEV (reference sequence). Written as DNA, the CDR3 is TGTGCCAGCATCATTAAGCCGAACACCGGGGAGCTGTTTTTT. This codes for CASIIKPNTGELFF.

The rearrangement uses TRBV12-3 or TRBV12-4 and TRBJ1-5; D is perhaps TRBD1 (5 bases). V was clipped by 2 bases and J by 9 bases, with 11 bases between them. This CDR3 region has 13 residues. The CDR3 reads CASSLKGNMPQHF. DNA of the CDR3: TGTGCCAGCAGTTTAAAGGGGAACATGCCCCAGCATTTT.

V usage is TRBV5-6 and J usage is TRBJ2-2; TRBD2 might be the D (6 bases). V was pared by 4 bases and J by 4 bases, with 14 bases between. This CDR3 comprises 15 residues. Germline loops: CDR1 SGHDT, CDR2 YYEEEE. This CDR3 is CASSLGLMGTGELFF. The CDR3 bases are TGTGCCAGCAGCCTAGGACTAATGGGCACCGGGGAGCTGTTTTTT.